The 23 T cell receptor beta chains below were found in one sample sequenced in a study of blood T cell repertoires in COVID-19. Data came from immunoSEQ multiplex PCR; TCRdb stores just in-frame clones and leaves some out. Here the sample spans approximately 140,000 clones, around 83% being singletons. Sequenced input: peripheral blood. The receptors originated from a man aged 30 to 39 with COVID-19, enrolled during active disease.

V and J are TRBV12-3 or TRBV12-4 and TRBJ2-7; 7 nucleotides line up with TRBD2. Unmatched junction bases numbered 2, after V lost 6 bases and J lost 0 bases. The CDR3 consists of 13 residues. The DNA of the CDR3 is TGTGCCAGCAGCCGGGACTACTCCTACGAGCAGTACTTC. Its translation: CASSRDYSYEQYF.

The CDR3 region has the DNA TGTGCCAGCAGTGAATCGGGACATCAAGAGACCCAGTACTTC. Protein: CASSESGHQETQYF. J is TRBJ2-5 and V is TRBV2, with TRBD1 as a possible D gene (6 bases). Germline V gene lookup returns CDR1 SNHLY and CDR2 FYNNEI. Trimming cost V 2 bases and J 2 bases, with 9 bases left between them. This CDR3 has 14 residues.

The rearrangement links TRBV28 to TRBJ2-7, with 7 bases that match TRBD1. V was pared by 1 base and J by 2 bases, with 2 bases of the junction left unmatched. There are 14 residues in the CDR3. The germline V gene encodes CDR1 MDHEN and CDR2 SYDVKM. CDR3 DNA sequence: TGTGCCAGCAGTTTATCACAGGGGACCTACGAGCAGTACTTC. Translated: CASSLSQGTYEQYF.

In DNA form, the CDR3 reads TGTGCCAGCAGCTTAACTACCATGAACACTGAAGCTTTCTTT. Protein product: CASSLTTMNTEAFF. The rearrangement uses TRBV11-2 and TRBJ1-1; no reliable D call. CDR1 and CDR2 (germline): SGHAT, FQNNGV. This CDR3 spans 14 amino acids. V dropped 2 bases and J dropped 0 bases, with 7 bases sitting between them.

The genes are TRBV11-1 and TRBJ2-1, with 12 bases matching TRBD2. The CDR3 is 15 amino acids. Trimming cost V 4 bases and J 10 bases; bases outside gene matches: 8. CDR1 and CDR2 (germline): SGHAT, FQDESV (reference sequence). In DNA, the CDR3 is TGTGCCAGCAGCTCCCTAGCGGGAGGGCCTGGGGAGCAGTTCTTC. Protein product: CASSSLAGGPGEQFF. Supplemented by reference TRBV11-1 and TRBJ2-1, the full variable domain reads EAEVAQSPRYKITEKSQAVAFWCDPISGHATLYWYRQILGQGPELLVQFQDESVVDDSQLPKDRFSAERLKGVDSTLKIQPAELGDSAMYLCASSSLAGGPGEQFFGPGTRLTVL.

The V call is TRBV7-8, the J call TRBJ2-5; weak D call: TRBD2 (6 bases). Germline V gene sequence: CDR1 SGHVS, CDR2 FQNEAQ. The CDR3 runs 12 residues. Trimming shortened V by 5 bases and J by 5 bases, and 9 bases separated the two germline ends. In DNA form, the CDR3 reads TGTGCCAGCAGCCCTGCGGGGGAGACCCAGTACTTC. It yields the protein CASSPAGETQYF.

The J gene is TRBJ2-1, the V gene TRBV11-3; 8 positions agree with TRBD2. V trimming: 5 bases; J trimming: 6 bases; junction bases outside the gene matches: 9. The CDR3 spans 15 residues. CDR1 and CDR2 from the germline V gene are SGHNT and YENEEA. CDR3 nucleotide sequence: TGTGCCAGCAGCGCGGACGGGAGGGTAGGCAATGAGCAGTTCTTC. Translating it yields CASSADGRVGNEQFF.

The rearrangement joins TRBV28 to TRBJ1-1, with D unresolved. Germline lookup yields CDR1 MDHEN and CDR2 SYDVKM. The ends were cut back, 6 bases at V and 0 bases at J, with 14 bases in the middle. The CDR3 spans 15 residues. CDR3 protein: CASSRPSRMNTEAFF. The CDR3 bases are TGTGCCAGCAGCCGTCCTTCCCGTATGAACACTGAAGCTTTCTTT.

The count of this clone is one. V is TRBV3-1 (or the pseudogene TRBV3-2) and J is TRBJ1-4; no clear D. The CDR3 length is 16 residues. Germline CDR1 is LGHDT and CDR2 is YNNKEL (reference sequence). V lost 0 bases, J lost 4 bases, and 12 bases lay in between. The chain's CDR3 is CASSQDLGSNNEKLFF. The CDR3 coding sequence is TGTGCCAGCAGCCAAGATCTAGGTTCAAATAATGAAAAACTGTTTTTT.

This chain joins TRBV7-2 and TRBJ2-7, with D tentatively TRBD2 (6 bases). The CDR3 covers 15 residues. Germline loops: CDR1 SGHTA, CDR2 FQGNSA. Trimming took 4 bases from V and 2 from J, leaving 15 bases between them. The CDR3, as DNA: TGTGCCAGCAGCTGGAGCGGGCAGGCCCCCTACGAGCAGTACTTC. This sequence encodes CASSWSGQAPYEQYF.

The chain has TRBV5-6 and TRBJ2-3; D is ambiguous. Deletions cut 0 bases from V and 10 bases from J, with 6 bases between. This CDR3 comprises 11 residues. Germline CDR1 SGHDT, CDR2 YYEEEE. The CDR3 protein is CASSLGASQYF. The CDR3 DNA reads as TGTGCCAGCAGCTTGGGTGCGTCGCAGTATTTT.

This clone turned up a few times. The rearrangement uses TRBV19 and TRBJ2-2; TRBD2 agrees at 8 bases. The trim removed 6 bases at V and 5 bases at J, leaving 8 bases unmatched. Germline-derived CDR1 and CDR2 are LNHDA and SQIVND (reference sequence). This CDR3 has 15 residues. CDR3 sequence: CASREAGVWTGELFF. The CDR3, as DNA: TGTGCCAGTAGGGAAGCGGGAGTTTGGACCGGGGAGCTGTTTTTT. Together with reference TRBV19 and TRBJ2-2, the CDR3 gives the full variable domain: DGGITQSPKYLFRKEGQNVTLSCEQNLNHDAMYWYRQDPGQGLRLIYYSQIVNDFQKGDIAEGYSVSREKKESFPLTVTSAQKNPTAFYLCASREAGVWTGELFFGEGSRLTVL.

The J gene is TRBJ1-2, the V gene TRBV27, with D unclear. V lost 6 bases to trimming and J lost 2 bases, with 10 bases between them. This CDR3 contains 13 residues. Germline-derived CDR1 and CDR2 are MNHEY and SMNVEV (reference sequence). CDR3 in DNA: TGTGCCAGCAGCCCGAGGGAAAACTATGGCTACACCTTC. Protein sequence: CASSPRENYGYTF.

The V and J genes are TRBV5-4 and TRBJ2-1, with 7 bases identical to TRBD1. CDR1 is SGHNT, CDR2 YYREEE, per germline (reference sequence). The CDR3 has 14 amino acids. V shed 3 bases, J shed 5 bases, and the junction held 5 bases outside the gene matches. This chain's CDR3 is CASSYGTGDNEQFF. DNA of the CDR3: TGTGCCAGCAGCTACGGAACAGGGGACAATGAGCAGTTCTTC.

CDR3 loop: CASFSGVDYGYTF. The CDR3 DNA sequence: TGTGCCAGCTTCTCGGGGGTAGACTATGGCTACACCTTC. This sequence joins TRBV28 and TRBJ1-2; D possibly corresponds to TRBD1 (5 bases). The CDR3 sequence is 13 residues long. Trimming took 8 bases from V and 3 from J, leaving 13 bases between them. Germline CDR1 MDHEN, CDR2 SYDVKM.

The CDR3 protein is CASSLVQGPIFYGYTF. CDR3 DNA sequence: TGTGCCAGCAGCTTGGTGCAGGGGCCAATTTTCTATGGCTACACCTTC. The chain couples TRBV7-9 to TRBJ1-2, with D possibly TRBD1 on 6 matching bases. From germline, CDR1 is SEHNR and CDR2 FQNEAQ (reference sequence). The CDR3 runs 16 residues. V was trimmed by 3 bases and J by 4 bases, leaving 18 bases between them.

The V and J genes are TRBV27 and TRBJ1-4; D perhaps matches TRBD1 (6 bases). This CDR3 has 15 amino acids. V was trimmed by 0 bases and J by 3 bases, leaving 8 bases between them. Germline CDR1 is MNHEY and CDR2 is SMNVEV (reference sequence). The CDR3 loop reads CASSLSAGANEKLFF. Written as DNA, the CDR3 is TGTGCCAGCAGTTTATCGGCAGGGGCTAATGAAAAACTGTTTTTT.

This clone was seen just once. The chain recombines TRBV12-3 or TRBV12-4 with TRBJ1-2; a possible D gene is TRBD1 (5 bases). The CDR3 has 12 amino acids. Trimming removed 3 bases at V and 5 bases at J, with 7 bases between. This CDR3 is CASSFQGYGYTF. The CDR3 bases are TGTGCCAGCAGTTTTCAGGGATATGGCTACACCTTC.

The chain employs TRBV28 and TRBJ2-7; TRBD1 matches 9 bases. The CDR3 covers 14 residues. The germline V gene encodes CDR1 MDHEN and CDR2 SYDVKM. V shed 5 bases, J shed 3 bases, and the junction held 5 bases outside the gene matches. DNA of the CDR3: TGTGCCAGCAGTCTCCCGGGACAGGGCTACGAGCAGTACTTC. It specifies CASSLPGQGYEQYF. The full variable domain, its missing parts supplied by reference TRBV28 and TRBJ2-7, is DVKVTQSSRYLVKRTGEKVFLECVQDMDHENMFWYRQDPGLGLRLIYFSYDVKMKEKGDIPEGYSVSREKKERFSLILESASTNQTSMYLCASSLPGQGYEQYFGPGTRLTVT.

The CDR3 reads CASSVGGGRETQYF. CDR3 bases: TGTGCCAGCAGCGTAGGCGGAGGTCGGGAGACCCAGTACTTC. The chain is built from TRBV9 and TRBJ2-5, with D possibly being TRBD2 (5 bases). In germline, CDR1 is SGDLS, CDR2 YYNGEE. V was cut by 0 bases and J by 5 bases, with 11 bases left in between. This CDR3 has 14 amino acids.

This chain links TRBV28 with TRBJ1-1, with TRBD1 matching 8 bases. The CDR3 totals 14 residues. The germline gives CDR1 MDHEN, CDR2 SYDVKM. V shed 7 bases and J 4 bases; nucleotides not matched to a gene: 8. The chain's CDR3 is CASTGQGSATEAFF. The DNA for the CDR3 is TGTGCCAGCACAGGACAGGGTAGTGCCACTGAAGCTTTCTTT.

This clone was seen ten or more times. The rearrangement links TRBV9 to TRBJ2-1; tentatively, D is TRBD2 (5 bases). Trimming stripped 3 bases from V and 9 bases from J, with 10 bases between. Germline assignment: CDR1 SGDLS and CDR2 YYNGEE. The CDR3 covers 12 residues. CDR3 bases: TGTGCCAGCAGCGACCACCGGGGTGAGCAGTTCTTC. Its protein is CASSDHRGEQFF.

This chain uses TRBV5-8 with TRBJ1-1, with D possibly matching TRBD1 (6 bases). This CDR3 region has 14 residues. Germline CDR1 reads SGHTS; CDR2 reads YDEGEE. Trimming pared 4 bases from V and 1 base from J, leaving 11 bases between. The CDR3, as DNA: TGTGCCAGCAGCCCGGGACACCCGAACACTGAAGCTTTCTTT. Encoded protein: CASSPGHPNTEAFF.